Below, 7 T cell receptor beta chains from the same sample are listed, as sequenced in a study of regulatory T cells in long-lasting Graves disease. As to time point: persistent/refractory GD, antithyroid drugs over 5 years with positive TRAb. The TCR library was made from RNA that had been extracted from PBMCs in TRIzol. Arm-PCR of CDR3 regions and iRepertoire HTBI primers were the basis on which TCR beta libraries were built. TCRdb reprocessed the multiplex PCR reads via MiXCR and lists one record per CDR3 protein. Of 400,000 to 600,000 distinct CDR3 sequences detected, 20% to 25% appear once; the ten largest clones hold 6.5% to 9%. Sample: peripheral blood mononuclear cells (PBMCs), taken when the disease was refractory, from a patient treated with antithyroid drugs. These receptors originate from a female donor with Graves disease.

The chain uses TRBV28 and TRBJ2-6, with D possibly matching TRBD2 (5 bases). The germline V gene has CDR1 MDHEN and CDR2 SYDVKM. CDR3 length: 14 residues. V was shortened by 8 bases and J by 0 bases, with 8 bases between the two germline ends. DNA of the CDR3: TGTGCCAGCTTAGAGGGCTCTGGGGCCAACGTCCTGACTTTC. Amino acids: CASLEGSGANVLTF.

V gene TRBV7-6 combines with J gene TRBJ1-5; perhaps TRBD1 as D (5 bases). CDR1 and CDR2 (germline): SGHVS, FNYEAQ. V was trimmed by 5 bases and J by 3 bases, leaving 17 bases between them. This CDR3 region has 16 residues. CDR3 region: CASSPRPGVANQPQHF. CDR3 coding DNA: TGTGCCAGCAGCCCCCGCCCGGGGGTGGCCAATCAGCCCCAGCATTTT.

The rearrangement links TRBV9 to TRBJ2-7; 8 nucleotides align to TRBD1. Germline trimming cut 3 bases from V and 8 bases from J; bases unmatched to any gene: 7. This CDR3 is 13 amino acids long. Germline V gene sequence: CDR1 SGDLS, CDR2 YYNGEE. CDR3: CASSAGQGLQQYF. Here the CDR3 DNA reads TGTGCCAGCAGCGCAGGACAGGGTTTACAGCAGTACTTC.

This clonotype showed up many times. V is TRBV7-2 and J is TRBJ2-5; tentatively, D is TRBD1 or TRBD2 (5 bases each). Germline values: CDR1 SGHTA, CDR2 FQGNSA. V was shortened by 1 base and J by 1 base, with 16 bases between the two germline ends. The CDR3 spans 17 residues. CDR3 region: CASSLGPSSGPQETQYF. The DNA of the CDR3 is TGTGCCAGCAGCTTAGGGCCTAGCTCGGGACCCCAAGAGACCCAGTACTTC.

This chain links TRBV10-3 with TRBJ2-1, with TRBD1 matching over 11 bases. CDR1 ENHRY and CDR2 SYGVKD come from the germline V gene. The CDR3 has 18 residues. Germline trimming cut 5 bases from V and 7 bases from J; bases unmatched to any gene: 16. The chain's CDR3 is CAISRTGGFAGPGNEQFF. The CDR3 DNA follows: TGTGCCATCAGTCGGACAGGGGGCTTCGCGGGGCCAGGGAATGAGCAGTTCTTC.

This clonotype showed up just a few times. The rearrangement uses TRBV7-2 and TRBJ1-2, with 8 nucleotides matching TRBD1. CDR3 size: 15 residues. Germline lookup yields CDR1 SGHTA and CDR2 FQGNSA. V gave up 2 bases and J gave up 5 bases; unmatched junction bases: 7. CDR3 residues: CASSLPGGTGYGYTF. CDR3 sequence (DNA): TGTGCCAGCAGCTTACCCGGGGGGACAGGTTATGGCTACACCTTC. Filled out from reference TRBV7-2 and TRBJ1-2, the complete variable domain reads GAGVSQSPSNKVTEKGKDVELRCDPISGHTALYWYRQSLGQGLEFLIYFQGNSAPDKSGLPSDRFSAERTGGSVSTLTIQRTQQEDSAVYLCASSLPGGTGYGYTFGSGTRLTVV.

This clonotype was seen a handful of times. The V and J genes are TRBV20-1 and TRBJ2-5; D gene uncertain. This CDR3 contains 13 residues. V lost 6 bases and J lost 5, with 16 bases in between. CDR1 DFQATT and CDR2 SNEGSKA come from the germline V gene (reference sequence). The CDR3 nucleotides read TGCAGTGCCGCCCGCCTCCGACGGGAGACCCAGTACTTC. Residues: CSAARLRRETQYF.